The present T cell receptor beta chain was sequenced within a study of shared clonotypes between healthy human individuals. Study-wide context: Per-donor plates numbered three CD4 naive, three CD4 memory, two CD8 naive and one CD8 memory.

Study-level results: Blood was the sole source, and tissue repertoires probably differ. Generally, naive subsets (rather than memory subsets) showed larger estimated richness.

In germline, CDR1 is WSHSY, CDR2 SAAADI. V was clipped by 0 bases and J by 1 base, with 12 bases between them. The CDR3 consists of 16 residues. In the source study's methods: ImmunoSEQ sequences covered only the junction and lacked quality scores; filtering therefore differed. The assay was immunoSEQ multiplex PCR, and TCRdb's table has in-frame clones only and misses some. V, J and clone size are those of that table, while D and trimming were read from the DNA. This repertoire shows under 600,000 clones, roughly 98% found once; its top ten account for less than 0.35%. Only CD45RO-negative cells positively selected for CCR7 counted as naive CD8 cells, so terminally differentiated effector memory CD45RA+ cells were excluded. Points on this clone: Its cognate antigen is unknown.

The sample taken for sequencing was naive CD8+ T cells sorted from blood. The receptor was isolated from a man aged 25-45 years in good health. V is TRBV10-2 and J is TRBJ2-5; TRBD1 or TRBD2 may be the D gene (5 bases each). The CDR3 bases are TGCGCCAGCAGTGAGTCTGTTCCGGGGCCCCAAGAGACCCAGTACTTC. This codes for CASSESVPGPQETQYF.